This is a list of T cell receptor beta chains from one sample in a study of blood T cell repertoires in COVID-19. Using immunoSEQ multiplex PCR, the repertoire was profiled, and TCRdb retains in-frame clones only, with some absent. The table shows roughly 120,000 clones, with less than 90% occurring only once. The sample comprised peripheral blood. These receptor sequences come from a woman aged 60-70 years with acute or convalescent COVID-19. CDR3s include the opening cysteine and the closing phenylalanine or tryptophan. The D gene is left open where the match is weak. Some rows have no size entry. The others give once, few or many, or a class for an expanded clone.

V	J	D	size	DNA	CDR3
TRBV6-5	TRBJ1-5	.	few	TGTGCCAGCAGTTACTCGAGGTATCAGCCCCAGCATTTT	CASSYSRYQPQHF
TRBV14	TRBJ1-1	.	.	TGTGCCAGCAGCCAAAACATCGGGACTGAAGCTTTCTTT	CASSQNIGTEAFF
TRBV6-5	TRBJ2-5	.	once	TGTGCCAGCAGTCGGACAGAGAAAGAGACCCAGTACTTC	CASSRTEKETQYF
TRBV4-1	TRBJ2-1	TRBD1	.	TGCGCCAGCAGCCAAATTGGACAGGGGTTAGTTACGCCCTACAATGAGCAGTTCTTC	CASSQIGQGLVTPYNEQFF
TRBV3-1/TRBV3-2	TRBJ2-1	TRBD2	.	TGTGCCAGCAGCCTTGGACTAGCTGTGGATGAGCAGTTCTTC	CASSLGLAVDEQFF
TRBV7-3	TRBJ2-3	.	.	TGTGCCAGCGACCACAGATGGACAGATACGCAGTATTTT	CASDHRWTDTQYF
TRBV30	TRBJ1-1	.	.	TGTGCCTGGAGTATTACCCGGGAGAGAGTGAAAGCTTTCTTT	CAWSITRERVKAFF
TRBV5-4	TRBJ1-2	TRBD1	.	TGTGCCAGCAGCGCCCCCTCTAGACAGGGGAATGGCTACACCTTC	CASSAPSRQGNGYTF
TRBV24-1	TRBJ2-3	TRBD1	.	TGTGCCACCAGTGATTGGGACAGGGGTGGCGATACGCAGTATTTT	CATSDWDRGGDTQYF
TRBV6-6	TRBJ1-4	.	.	TGTGCCAGCAGGCCCAGGGATGAAAAACTGTTTTTT	CASRPRDEKLFF
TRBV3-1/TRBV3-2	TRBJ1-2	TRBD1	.	TGTGCCAGCAGCCAAATCTTCCCACCTAGACAGGGGGCGGTGGGCTACACCTTC	CASSQIFPPRQGAVGYTF
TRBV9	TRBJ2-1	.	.	TGTGCCAGCGCGCGCTCCTACAATGAGCAGTTCTTC	CASARSYNEQFF
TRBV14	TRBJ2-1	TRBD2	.	TGTGCCAGCAGCCAAGATCTGGGCGGGGGAAAAATATACAATGAGCAGTTCTTC	CASSQDLGGGKIYNEQFF
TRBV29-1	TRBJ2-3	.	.	TGCAGCGCCGAGCAGGGGACAGATACGCAGTATTTT	CSAEQGTDTQYF
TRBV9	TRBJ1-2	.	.	TGTGCCAGCAGCGCCGGTAGCTATGGCTACACCTTC	CASSAGSYGYTF
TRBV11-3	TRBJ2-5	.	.	TGTGCCAGCAGCTTAGGGACGGCGGCGGGAGAGACCCAGTACTTC	CASSLGTAAGETQYF
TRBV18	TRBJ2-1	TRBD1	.	TGTGCCAGCTCACCAACGGGACAGAACAACAATGAGCAGTTCTTC	CASSPTGQNNNEQFF
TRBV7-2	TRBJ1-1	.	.	TGTGCCAGCAGCTTATTTAGAATGAACACTGAAGCTTTCTTT	CASSLFRMNTEAFF
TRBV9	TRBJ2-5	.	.	TGTGCCAGCAGCGTAGATCCTTTCCAAGAGACCCAGTACTTC	CASSVDPFQETQYF
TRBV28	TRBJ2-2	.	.	TGTGCCAGCAGTTTCCTAGTGCAGAGCACCGGGGAGCTGTTTTTT	CASSFLVQSTGELFF
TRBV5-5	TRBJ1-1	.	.	TGTGCCAGTGAACAGGGAAGGGGGAACACTGAAGCTTTCTTT	CASEQGRGNTEAFF
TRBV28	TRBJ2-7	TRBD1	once	TGTGCCAGCAGTTTGTGGACAGGGGGCCAGAACGAGCAGTACTTC	CASSLWTGGQNEQYF
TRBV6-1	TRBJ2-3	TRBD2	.	TGTGCCAGCAGTGATAGCGGGGGGACGACAGATACGCAGTATTTT	CASSDSGGTTDTQYF
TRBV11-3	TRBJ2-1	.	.	TGTGCCAGCAGCCAGGGCGGTAGCCTTGAGCAGTTCTTC	CASSQGGSLEQFF
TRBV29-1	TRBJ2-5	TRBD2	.	TGCAGCGTTCCCAGGACTAGCGGGGGGGCAAGCGTGGAGACCCAGTACTTC	CSVPRTSGGASVETQYF
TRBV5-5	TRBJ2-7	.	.	TGTGCCAGCAGCTTGGCCCCTCGAGGTTCCTACGAGCAGTACTTC	CASSLAPRGSYEQYF
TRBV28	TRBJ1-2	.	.	TGTGCCAGCAGTTTGGGACTGAACTATGGCTACACCTTC	CASSLGLNYGYTF
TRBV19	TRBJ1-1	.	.	TGTGCCAGTAGTATGGGCGGGGGGAACACTGAAGCTTTCTTT	CASSMGGGNTEAFF
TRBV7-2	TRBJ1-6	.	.	TGTGCCAGCAGCTTCAAATGGGCTTCACCCCTCCACTTT	CASSFKWASPLHF
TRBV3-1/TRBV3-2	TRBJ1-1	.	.	TGTGCCAGCGCCGTCCCGGGACAGAACACTGAAGCTTTCTTT	CASAVPGQNTEAFF
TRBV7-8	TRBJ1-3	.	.	TGTGCCAGCGGTGAAAGCCGAAACACCATATATTTT	CASGESRNTIYF
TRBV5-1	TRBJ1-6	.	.	TGCGCCAGCAGCTTGGGGGCAGGTGATTCACCCCTCCACTTT	CASSLGAGDSPLHF
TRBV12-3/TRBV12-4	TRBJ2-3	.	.	TGTGCCAGCAGTTTTACAGGCAGAGATACGCAGTATTTT	CASSFTGRDTQYF
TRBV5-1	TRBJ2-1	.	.	TGCGCCAGCAGCTTGGTTATTCTGGGGGGATTCGCGGATGAGCAGTTCTTC	CASSLVILGGFADEQFF
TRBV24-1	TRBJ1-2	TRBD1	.	TGTGCCACCAGTGAGCACCGGGACAGACTGGTCGGTGGCTACACCTTC	CATSEHRDRLVGGYTF
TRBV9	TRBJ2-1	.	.	TGTGCCAGCACTAGAGGCAATGAGCAGTTCTTC	CASTRGNEQFF